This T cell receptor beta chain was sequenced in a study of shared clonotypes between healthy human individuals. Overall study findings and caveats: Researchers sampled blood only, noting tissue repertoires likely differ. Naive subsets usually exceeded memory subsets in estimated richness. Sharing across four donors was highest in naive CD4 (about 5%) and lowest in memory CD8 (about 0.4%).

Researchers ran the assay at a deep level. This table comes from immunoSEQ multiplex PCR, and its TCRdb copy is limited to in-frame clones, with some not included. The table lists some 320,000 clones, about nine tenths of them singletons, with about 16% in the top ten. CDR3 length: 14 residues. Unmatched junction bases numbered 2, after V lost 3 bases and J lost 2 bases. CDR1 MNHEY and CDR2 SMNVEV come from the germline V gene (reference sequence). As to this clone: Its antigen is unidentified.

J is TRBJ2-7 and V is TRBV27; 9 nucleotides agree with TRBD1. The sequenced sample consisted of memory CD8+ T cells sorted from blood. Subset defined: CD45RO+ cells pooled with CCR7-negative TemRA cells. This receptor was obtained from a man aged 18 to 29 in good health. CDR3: CASSFDRGAYEQYF. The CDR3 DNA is TGTGCCAGCAGTTTCGACAGGGGGGCCTACGAGCAGTACTTC.